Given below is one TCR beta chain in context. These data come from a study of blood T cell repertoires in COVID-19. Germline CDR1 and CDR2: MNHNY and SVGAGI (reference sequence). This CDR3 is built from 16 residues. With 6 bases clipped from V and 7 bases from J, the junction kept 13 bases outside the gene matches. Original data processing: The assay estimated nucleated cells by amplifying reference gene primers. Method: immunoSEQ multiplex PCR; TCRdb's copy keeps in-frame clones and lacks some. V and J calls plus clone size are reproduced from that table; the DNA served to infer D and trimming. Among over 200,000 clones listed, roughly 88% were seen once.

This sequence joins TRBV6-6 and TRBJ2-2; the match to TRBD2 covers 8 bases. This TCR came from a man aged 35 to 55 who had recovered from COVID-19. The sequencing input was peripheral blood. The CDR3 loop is CASRLDLGLGDGELFF. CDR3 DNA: TGTGCCAGCAGACTAGACCTGGGACTAGGTGACGGGGAGCTGTTTTTT.